This T cell receptor (beta chain) stems from a study of blood T cell repertoires in COVID-19. Assay: immunoSEQ multiplex PCR; the TCRdb copy retains only in-frame clones and omits some. Of 60,000 to 80,000 clones in the sample, 70% to 90% were seen once. V lost 0 bases and J 1 base, leaving 15 bases between the germline ends. Germline values: CDR1 LGHDT, CDR2 YNNKEL (reference sequence). The CDR3 runs 17 residues. The rearrangement links TRBV3-1 (or the pseudogene TRBV3-2) to TRBJ2-5; D may be TRBD1 (6 bases). Material for sequencing was peripheral blood. The clonotype comes from a human donor in a cohort sampled during active COVID-19. This CDR3 is CASSQEGAKSSQETQYF. The CDR3 DNA reads as TGTGCCAGCAGCCAAGAGGGGGCGAAAAGTAGCCAAGAGACCCAGTACTTC.